This TCR beta chain stems from a study of T cells in Graves' hyperthyroidism and ophthalmopathy. Amplified TCR beta CDR3 regions derived from RNA transcripts. The HTBI primer set drove a first-round RT-PCR of the TCR CDR3. Each CDR3 protein is one row after TCRdb ran MiXCR on the multiplex PCR reads. The repertoire holds about 740,000 distinct CDR3 sequences, with around 13% as singletons. The sequence was collected from a woman aged 18-29 years with Graves' hyperthyroidism. Source material: blood.

In DNA form, the CDR3 reads TGTGCCAGCAGTGAAGGTCCGGGGCGCCCCGGCGGCGAGCAGTACTTC. Translating it yields CASSEGPGRPGGEQYF. This chain joins TRBV6-1 and TRBJ2-7; D is perhaps TRBD1 or TRBD2 (5 bases each). There are 16 residues in the CDR3. Germline V CDR1 and CDR2: MNHNS, SASEGT. The V end was cut by 1 base, the J end by 6 bases, with 19 bases between.